The T cell receptor beta chain under discussion was sequenced for a study of T-cell memory formation after mild COVID-19. This clonotype was detected a few times. MiXCR was run by TCRdb on the 5' RACE reads, yielding one entry per CDR3 protein. In the table there are hundreds of thousands of distinct CDR3 sequences, 15% to 25% of which are singletons. This CDR3 contains 13 residues. Germline CDR1 reads LNHDA; CDR2 reads SQIVND (reference sequence). The V end lost 1 base, the J end lost 5 bases, and 6 bases lay between the germline ends. Sequenced sample: PBMCs or a T cell subset sorted from them (not recorded which). This chain uses TRBV19 with TRBJ2-1; D is undetermined. The source is an adult woman who had mild COVID-19 (a few samples of this study predate the infection). Cell type and time point are not known. Written as DNA, the CDR3 is TGTGCCAGTAGTATAGCGGCGGACAATGAGCAGTTCTTC. Its protein product is CASSIAADNEQFF. The whole variable domain, filled in from reference TRBV19 and TRBJ2-1, reads DGGITQSPKYLFRKEGQNVTLSCEQNLNHDAMYWYRQDPGQGLRLIYYSQIVNDFQKGDIAEGYSVSREKKESFPLTVTSAQKNPTAFYLCASSIAADNEQFFGPGTRLTVL.